The 8 T cell receptor beta chains below come from one sample, sequenced in a study of cytomegalovirus exposure and HLA in healthy donors. Amplification used 60 Vbeta primers and 13 Jbeta primers. Produced via immunoSEQ multiplex PCR; TCRdb's table is partial and in-frame only. This sample has tens of thousands of clones; approximately 68% occur once, and the top ten carry over 5%. Specimen: PBMCs. The receptors shown here come from a boy aged 5-17 years in good health and CMV-seropositive.

This chain connects TRBV6-7 to TRBJ1-2; D is unclear. TRBV6-7 is designated an ORF whose function remains uncertain. Trimming removed 3 bases from V and 10 bases from J, with 15 bases in between. The CDR3 has 13 residues. The DNA of the CDR3 is TGTGCCAGCAGTTATAACACCAACGAACCCTACACCTTC. Amino acids: CASSYNTNEPYTF.

The CDR3 DNA sequence: TGTGCCAGTAGTGTCCGGGACAGGGACTCCCCTGGGGCCAACGTCCTGACTTTC. It yields the protein CASSVRDRDSPGANVLTF. The rearrangement joins TRBV19 to TRBJ2-6; 9 bases fit TRBD1. Germline trimming cut 5 bases from V and 2 bases from J; bases unmatched to any gene: 10. Germline lookup yields CDR1 LNHDA and CDR2 SQIVND (reference sequence). The CDR3 loop spans 18 amino acids.

This clone was observed a few times. This chain links TRBV18 with TRBJ2-6, with 13 bases that match TRBD2. CDR1 is KGHSH, CDR2 LQKENI, per germline. The CDR3 is 18 residues long. Losses at the gene ends were 3 bases for V and 3 bases for J; bases not matched to a gene: 5. The CDR3 loop reads CASSPTSGRASGANVLTF. The CDR3 DNA follows: TGTGCCAGCTCACCTACTAGCGGGAGGGCCAGTGGGGCCAACGTCCTGACTTTC.

This clone was counted a few times. CDR3 region: CASSLGDRGNEKLFF. DNA for the CDR3: TGTGCCAGCAGCTTGGGAGACAGGGGGAATGAAAAACTGTTTTTT. V usage is TRBV5-4 and J usage is TRBJ1-4; TRBD1 matches 9 bases. V was pared by 0 bases and J by 5 bases, with 2 bases of the junction left unmatched. The germline CDR1 and CDR2 sequences are SGHNT and YYREEE (reference sequence). The CDR3 is 15 residues long.

The chain uses TRBV5-8 and TRBJ1-6; weak D call: TRBD1 (5 bases). V dropped 1 base and J dropped 8 bases, with 10 bases sitting between them. Germline assignment: CDR1 SGHTS and CDR2 YDEGEE. This CDR3 is built from 14 residues. The CDR3: CASSLIARDSPLHF. The CDR3, as DNA: TGTGCCAGCAGCTTGATAGCCAGGGATTCACCCCTCCACTTT.

This chain joins TRBV7-9 and TRBJ1-2; D is uncertain. CDR3 length: 15 amino acids. The germline V and J ends were trimmed by 3 bases and 8 bases, with 19 bases remaining between them. Germline CDR1 reads SEHNR; CDR2 reads FQNEAQ (reference sequence). DNA of the CDR3: TGTGCCAGCAGCTTCGAAGAGAGTAGCATCGGGGGCTACACCTTC. Protein product: CASSFEESSIGGYTF.

The gene calls are TRBV6-6 and TRBJ2-5; 7 nucleotides align to TRBD2. The better agreement between TRBJ2-7 and the DNA end casts doubt on the J call. This CDR3 spans 12 amino acids. Germline CDR1 and CDR2: MNHNY and SVGAGI (reference sequence). CDR3 protein: CATSGAPYEQYF. The CDR3 coding sequence is TGTGCCACAAGCGGGGCGCCCTACGAGCAGTACTTC.

The V and J genes are TRBV9 and TRBJ1-6; D is perhaps TRBD1 (5 bases). Germline V gene lookup returns CDR1 SGDLS and CDR2 YYNGEE. The CDR3 totals 16 residues. Between the trimmed V and J ends, which lost 0 bases and 9 bases, there was a span of 16 bases. The CDR3 bases are TGTGCCAGCAGCGTAGCAGGCTCGGGGGTCGGTTCACCCCTCCACTTT. Translating gives CASSVAGSGVGSPLHF. Combining the CDR3 with reference TRBV9 and TRBJ1-6 gives the whole variable domain DSGVTQTPKHLITATGQRVTLRCSPRSGDLSVYWYQQSLDQGLQFLIQYYNGEERAKGNILERFSAQQFPDLHSELNLSSLELGDSALYFCASSVAGSGVGSPLHFGNGTRLTVT.